This entry lists 4 T cell receptor beta chains sequenced from one sample in a study of cytomegalovirus exposure and HLA in healthy donors. The PCR was carried out with 60 Vbeta primers and 13 Jbeta primers. Profiling relied on immunoSEQ multiplex PCR, and the TCRdb table lists in-frame clones only, not all of them. This sample has about 120,000 clones, with about 80% found just once. Sequencing used PBMCs. The receptors originated from a woman aged 45-59 years in good health and CMV-seropositive.

The chain is built from TRBV4-1 and TRBJ2-7; 12 bases are a match to TRBD1. Germline assignment: CDR1 MGHRA and CDR2 YSYEKL. V dropped 2 bases and J dropped 4; count of bases not matched to a gene: 9. The CDR3 is 17 residues long. CDR3 amino acids: CASSQPRGGQGAYEQYF. DNA for the CDR3: TGCGCCAGCAGCCAACCTAGGGGGGGACAGGGGGCATACGAGCAGTACTTC.

The chain combines TRBV2 with TRBJ2-7; 8 bases map to TRBD2. Germline CDR1 is SNHLY and CDR2 is FYNNEI. This CDR3 contains 18 residues. J lost 4 bases, V lost 2 bases, and 16 bases had no gene match. For the CDR3, the DNA is TGTGCCAGCAGTGAAAGACGTCTGTCGGGAGGGCCCGTGTACGAGCAGTACTTC. Residues: CASSERRLSGGPVYEQYF.

About this clone: This sample includes further DNA sequences coding for the same CDR3. V and J are TRBV6-1 and TRBJ1-5; weak D call: TRBD1 (5 bases). Germline CDR1 reads MNHNS; CDR2 reads SASEGT. Trimming stripped 6 bases from V and 2 bases from J, with 8 bases between. This CDR3 has 13 amino acids. The CDR3 region has the DNA TGTGCCAGCAGCGGAGGGGGCAATCAGCCCCAGCATTTT. It yields the protein CASSGGGNQPQHF.

V gene TRBV7-2 combines with J gene TRBJ1-2, with 8 bases that match TRBD1. Germline CDR1 reads SGHTA; CDR2 reads FQGNSA. The CDR3 covers 14 residues. With V trimmed by 2 bases and J by 7 bases, 6 bases remained unmatched. CDR3 nucleotides: TGTGCCAGCAGCTTAAGGGCCAGGGGGCTTGGCTACACCTTC. This translates into CASSLRARGLGYTF.